These 24 T cell receptor beta chains were all obtained from the same sample, sequenced in a study of blood T cell repertoires in COVID-19. TCRdb keeps only in-frame clones here, not all; method: immunoSEQ multiplex PCR. This sample has almost 250,000 clones, with almost 85% found just once. The sample taken for sequencing was PBMCs or T cells enriched from blood (not recorded which). All receptors derive from a woman in her forties or fifties with acute COVID-19.

V and J are TRBV10-2 and TRBJ1-6; D remains unclear. Germline lookup yields CDR1 WSHSY and CDR2 SAAADI. This CDR3 comprises 17 residues. Trimming stripped 2 bases from V and 0 bases from J, with 11 bases between. Here the CDR3 DNA reads TGCGCCAGCAGTGAGGAGAGGCTTAGCTCCTATAATTCACCCCTCCACTTT. This gives the protein CASSEERLSSYNSPLHF.

The rearrangement links TRBV5-8 to TRBJ2-3; 10 nucleotides agree with TRBD2. The CDR3 loop spans 16 amino acids. With V trimmed by 4 bases and J by 2 bases, 7 bases remained unmatched. CDR1 is SGHTS and CDR2 is YDEGEE in the germline V gene. The DNA for the CDR3 is TGTGCCAGCAGCGCCTGGACTAGCGGACCCACAGATACGCAGTATTTT. Translating it yields CASSAWTSGPTDTQYF.

V usage is TRBV7-2 and J usage is TRBJ2-5; 8 bases match TRBD2. This CDR3 contains 15 residues. Germline values: CDR1 SGHTA, CDR2 FQGNSA. V dropped 5 bases and J dropped 4; count of bases not matched to a gene: 9. CDR3 DNA sequence: TGTGCCAGCAGCCCCAACGGGGGGGCGAGAGAGACCCAGTACTTC. It encodes CASSPNGGARETQYF.

The sample holds a few counts of this clone. This chain joins TRBV30 and TRBJ1-6; possible D gene TRBD1, 6 bases. The CDR3 is 16 amino acids. V shed 4 bases and J shed 3 bases, with 16 bases lying between them. Per the germline V gene, CDR1 is GTSNPN and CDR2 is SVGIG (reference sequence). CDR3 in amino acids: CAWNIQGLGYNSPLHF. The CDR3 bases are TGTGCCTGGAATATACAGGGTCTGGGCTATAATTCACCCCTCCACTTT.

The chain recombines TRBV21-1 with TRBJ1-5; TRBD1 was called by the table and not checked on the DNA. TRBV21-1 represents a pseudogene. The CDR3 runs 17 residues. Here the CDR3 DNA reads TGTGCCAGCAGCAAAACCTCGGGACAGGGCGGCAATCAGCCCCAGCATTTT. Translation gives CASSKTSGQGGNQPQHF.

The rearrangement uses TRBV19 and TRBJ1-2; D uncertain. The CDR3 runs to 12 residues. The germline V and J ends were trimmed by 7 bases and 4 bases, with 10 bases remaining between them. Per the germline V gene, CDR1 is LNHDA and CDR2 is SQIVND (reference sequence). Written as DNA, the CDR3 is TGTGCCAGTACCGACTCGGGCTATGGCTACACCTTC. It specifies CASTDSGYGYTF.

This clone was found a few times. The chain uses TRBV12-3 or TRBV12-4 and TRBJ2-7; 8 nucleotides line up with TRBD1. The CDR3 runs to 13 residues. The trim removed 8 bases at V and 4 bases at J, leaving 7 bases unmatched. In DNA, the CDR3 is TGTGCCAGCCAAAGAGACAGGGGATACGAGCAGTACTTC. This codes for CASQRDRGYEQYF.

This clone was counted between two and nine times. This sequence joins TRBV2 and TRBJ2-7; 8 nucleotides agree with TRBD1. CDR1 and CDR2 (germline): SNHLY, FYNNEI. J gave up 3 bases and V 5 bases, and 6 bases lay outside the gene matches. CDR3 length equals 14 residues. DNA for the CDR3: TGTGCCAGCAGTCCATTCACAGGGGGCTACGAGCAGTACTTC. Amino acids: CASSPFTGGYEQYF.

The chain recombines TRBV12-5 with TRBJ1-2; 7 bases agree with TRBD1. The CDR3 spans 13 residues. Germline trimming cut 6 bases from V and 2 bases from J; bases unmatched to any gene: 3. The germline V gene encodes CDR1 LGHNT and CDR2 FRNRAP. The CDR3 spells CASGPGQNYGYTF. CDR3 coding DNA: TGTGCTAGTGGGCCGGGACAGAACTATGGCTACACCTTC.

DNA for the CDR3: TGTGCCAGCAGCCCTGAGCGGGGGAAGGGTACGCAGTATTTT. Translated, it gives CASSPERGKGTQYF. The chain links TRBV7-2 to TRBJ2-3; 8 bases are shared with TRBD2. This CDR3 is built from 14 residues. Trimming took 5 bases from V and 8 from J; bases not matched to a gene: 9. Germline CDR1 and CDR2: SGHTA and FQGNSA.

The CDR3 bases are TGTGCCAGCAGCTTAGACGGACAGGGGCTTGAAAAACTGTTTTTT. This codes for CASSLDGQGLEKLFF. The chain links TRBV7-9 to TRBJ1-4, with 9 bases identical to TRBD1. Trimming took 1 base from V and 7 from J; bases not matched to a gene: 4. The CDR3 spans 15 residues. Germline lookup yields CDR1 SEHNR and CDR2 FQNEAQ (reference sequence).

The chain links TRBV19 to TRBJ2-7, with D maybe TRBD2 (5 bases). There are 16 residues in the CDR3. Germline CDR1 is LNHDA and CDR2 is SQIVND (reference sequence). V gave up 8 bases and J gave up 4 bases, with 24 bases separating them. The CDR3 region is CASGIIGLSGVYEQYF. CDR3 coding DNA: TGTGCCAGTGGGATCATTGGACTCTCCGGGGTGTACGAGCAGTACTTC.

This clone was recorded a few times. V gene TRBV15 combines with J gene TRBJ2-3, with 10 bases that match TRBD2. V lost 0 bases, J lost 5 bases, and 5 bases stayed unmatched. CDR1 LNHNV and CDR2 YYDKDF come from the germline V gene (reference sequence). The CDR3 has 16 amino acids. The chain's CDR3 is CATSRESGGAKDTQYF. The CDR3 nucleotides are TGTGCCACCAGCAGAGAAAGCGGGGGGGCCAAAGATACGCAGTATTTT.

This clone was counted a few times. The chain joins TRBV7-9 to TRBJ1-2; D gene unclear. The CDR3 has 14 amino acids. The V end was cut by 1 base, the J end by 1 base, with 7 bases between. Germline V gene sequence: CDR1 SEHNR, CDR2 FQNEAQ (reference sequence). CDR3 nucleotides: TGTGCCAGCAGCTTAGAACAGTATAACTATGGCTACACCTTC. Translation gives CASSLEQYNYGYTF.

This clone was detected only once. The rearrangement uses TRBV2 and TRBJ1-2; D remains ambiguous. Trimming pared 1 base from V and 4 bases from J, leaving 10 bases between. CDR3 length: 14 residues. Germline loops: CDR1 SNHLY, CDR2 FYNNEI. The CDR3 sequence is CASSEDPRGYGYTF. CDR3 sequence (DNA): TGTGCCAGCAGTGAAGACCCCCGGGGCTATGGCTACACCTTC.

The chain combines TRBV19 with TRBJ2-5; 11 bases map to TRBD2. The CDR3 is 13 amino acids. V lost 6 bases and J lost 5; bases outside the gene matches: 2. The germline V gene has CDR1 LNHDA and CDR2 SQIVND (reference sequence). The CDR3 sequence is CASSRTSGETQYF. Here the CDR3 DNA reads TGTGCCAGTAGCCGGACTAGCGGGGAGACCCAGTACTTC.

This clone is a singleton in its sample. V is TRBV30 and J is TRBJ2-7; 7 nucleotides align to TRBD1. CDR1 GTSNPN and CDR2 SVGIG come from the germline V gene (reference sequence). Trimming at V came to 1 base and at J to 2 bases, leaving 5 bases not matched to a gene. This CDR3 has 14 amino acids. CDR3 DNA sequence: TGTGCCTGGAGTGGCCGGGACAGACCCTACGAGCAGTACTTC. The encoded protein is CAWSGRDRPYEQYF. Supplemented by reference TRBV30 and TRBJ2-7, the full variable domain reads SQTIHQWPATLVQPVGSPLSLECTVEGTSNPNLYWYRQAAGRGLQLLFYSVGIGQISSEVPQNLSASRPQDRQFILSSKKLLLSDSGFYLCAWSGRDRPYEQYFGPGTRLTVT.

The chain uses TRBV3-1 (or the pseudogene TRBV3-2) and TRBJ2-1; 7 nucleotides match TRBD1. CDR3 length: 13 amino acids. The J segment lost 9 bases and the V segment lost 0 bases, leaving 2 bases of the junction unmatched. Germline CDR1 and CDR2: LGHDT and YNNKEL (reference sequence). The CDR3 DNA is TGTGCCAGCAGCCAAGACGCAGGGGGTGAGCAGTTCTTC. This encodes CASSQDAGGEQFF.

The chain has TRBV2 and TRBJ2-7; 14 bases align to TRBD2. V lost 8 bases and J lost 2; bases outside the gene matches: 14. The length of the CDR3 is 18 residues. Germline V CDR1 and CDR2: SNHLY, FYNNEI. The CDR3 DNA reads TGTGCCAGCGGATACCCTCGGACTAGCGGGGGGCAAACCTACGAGCAGTACTTC. It codes for CASGYPRTSGGQTYEQYF.

This chain links TRBV6-7 with TRBJ2-7; 12 bases fit TRBD2. TRBV6-7 is filed as an ORF, its function uncertain. The CDR3 is made up of 15 amino acids. Trimming removed 7 bases from V and 1 base from J; junction bases left unmatched: 5. This CDR3 reads CASTILAGGSYEQYF. The CDR3 coding sequence is TGTGCCAGCACTATACTAGCGGGGGGATCCTACGAGCAGTACTTC.

In DNA, the CDR3 is TGTGCCAGCAGCAACCAGGGACAGGGAGTCAGCTATGGCTACACCTTC. Translated, it gives CASSNQGQGVSYGYTF. The rearrangement uses TRBV21-1 and TRBJ1-2; TRBD1, the D gene given by the table, was not confirmed from the DNA. TRBV21-1 is recorded as a pseudogene. The CDR3 is made up of 16 amino acids.

V gene TRBV27 combines with J gene TRBJ1-2; possible D gene TRBD1, 5 bases. V was trimmed by 5 bases and J by 5 bases, leaving 15 bases between them. Per germline, CDR1 MNHEY and CDR2 SMNVEV (reference sequence). The CDR3 is made up of 14 amino acids. The CDR3 loop is CASSPRGLLYGYTF. The CDR3 DNA follows: TGTGCCAGCAGTCCAAGGGGTCTACTATATGGCTACACCTTC.

The J gene is TRBJ1-2, the V gene TRBV6-1, with D unresolved. The CDR3 has 12 residues. Germline assignment: CDR1 MNHNS and CDR2 SASEGT. With 1 base removed from V and 4 bases from J, the gap between germline ends came to 4 bases. CDR3 sequence: CASSEGSYGYTF. In DNA form, the CDR3 reads TGTGCCAGCAGTGAAGGCAGCTATGGCTACACCTTC.

The chain joins TRBV18 to TRBJ1-1; possibly TRBD1 for D (5 bases). The CDR3 has 13 amino acids. The V gene lost 4 bases and the J gene lost 3 bases, with 9 bases spanning the gap. CDR1 and CDR2 (germline): KGHSH, LQKENI. The DNA for the CDR3 is TGTGCCAGCTCACAGGGGTGGGACACTGAAGCTTTCTTT. Its protein product is CASSQGWDTEAFF.